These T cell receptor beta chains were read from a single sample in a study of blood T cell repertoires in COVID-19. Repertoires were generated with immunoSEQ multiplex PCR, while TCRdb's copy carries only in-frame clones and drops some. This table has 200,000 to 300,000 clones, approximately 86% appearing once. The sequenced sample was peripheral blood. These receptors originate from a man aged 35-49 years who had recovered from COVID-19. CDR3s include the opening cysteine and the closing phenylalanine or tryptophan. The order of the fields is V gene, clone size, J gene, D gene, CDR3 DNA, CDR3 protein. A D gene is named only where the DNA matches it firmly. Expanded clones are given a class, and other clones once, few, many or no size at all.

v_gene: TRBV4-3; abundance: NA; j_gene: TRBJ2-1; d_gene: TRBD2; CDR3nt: TGCGCCAGCAGCCAAGATTTTGGGACTAGAAACAATGAGCAGTTCTTC; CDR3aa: CASSQDFGTRNNEQFF
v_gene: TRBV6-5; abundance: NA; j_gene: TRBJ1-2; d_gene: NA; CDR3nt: TGTGCCAGCAAGGCGGGGGACAACTATGGCTACACCTTC; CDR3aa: CASKAGDNYGYTF
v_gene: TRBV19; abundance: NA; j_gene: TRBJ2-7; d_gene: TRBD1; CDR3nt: TGTGCCAGTAATCTAATGGGGGACAGGGTCAACGAGCAGTACTTC; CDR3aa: CASNLMGDRVNEQYF
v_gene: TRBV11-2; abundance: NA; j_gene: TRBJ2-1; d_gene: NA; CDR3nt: TGTGCCAGCAGCCCCGGGACACACAGTGCGAATGAGCAGTTCTTC; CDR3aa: CASSPGTHSANEQFF
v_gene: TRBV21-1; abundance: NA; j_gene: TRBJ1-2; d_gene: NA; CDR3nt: TGTGCCAGCAGCAACGGTCGCCCGGAGGGCTACACCTTC; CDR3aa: CASSNGRPEGYTF
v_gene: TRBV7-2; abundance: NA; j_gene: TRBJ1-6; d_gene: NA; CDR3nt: TGTGCCAGCAGCTTAATTTGGGGAGCTAATTCACCCCTCCACTTT; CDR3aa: CASSLIWGANSPLHF
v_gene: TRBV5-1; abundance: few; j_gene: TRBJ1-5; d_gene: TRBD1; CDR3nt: TGCGCCAGCAGCTTGGGGACAGGGGTTGGCAATCAGCCCCAGCATTTT; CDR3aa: CASSLGTGVGNQPQHF
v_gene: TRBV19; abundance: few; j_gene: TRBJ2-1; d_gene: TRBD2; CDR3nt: TGTGCCAGTAGTATAGGCGGGAGGGCGCACAATGAGCAGTTCTTC; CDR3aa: CASSIGGRAHNEQFF
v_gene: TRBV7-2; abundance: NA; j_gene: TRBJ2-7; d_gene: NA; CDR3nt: TGTGCCAGCAGCCCGAACTCAATTTCACAGGAGTACTTC; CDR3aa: CASSPNSISQEYF
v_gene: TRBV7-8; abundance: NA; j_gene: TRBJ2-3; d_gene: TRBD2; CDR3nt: TGTGCCAGCAGCTGGGGACTAGCGGGGCGGAGTGCGGATACGCAGTATTTT; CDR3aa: CASSWGLAGRSADTQYF
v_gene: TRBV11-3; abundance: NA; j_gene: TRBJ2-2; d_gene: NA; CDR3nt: TGTGCCAGCAGCTTGGGGCTAGCGAACACCGGGGAGCTGTTTTTT; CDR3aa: CASSLGLANTGELFF
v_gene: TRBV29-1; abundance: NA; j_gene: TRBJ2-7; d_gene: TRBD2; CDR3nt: TGCAGCGTTGAAGGATTAGCGGGAGGGCACGAGCAGTACTTC; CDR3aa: CSVEGLAGGHEQYF
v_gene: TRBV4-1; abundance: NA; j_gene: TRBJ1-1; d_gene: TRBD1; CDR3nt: TGCGCCAGCAGCCCCGGACAGGTGGGTGTCCCTGAAGCTTTCTTT; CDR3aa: CASSPGQVGVPEAFF
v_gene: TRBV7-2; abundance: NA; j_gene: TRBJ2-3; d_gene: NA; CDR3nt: TGTGCCAGCAGCTTATTTAGGGACACGAACACAGATACGCAGTATTTT; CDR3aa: CASSLFRDTNTDTQYF
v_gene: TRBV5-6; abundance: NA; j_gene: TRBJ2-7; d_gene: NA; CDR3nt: TGTGCCAGCAGCGCAAACAGATACGAGCAGTACTTC; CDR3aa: CASSANRYEQYF
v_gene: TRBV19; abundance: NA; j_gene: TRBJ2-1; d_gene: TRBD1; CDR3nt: TGTGCCAGTAGTAGCAGACAGGGGGCTAGGAATGAGCAGTTCTTC; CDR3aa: CASSSRQGARNEQFF
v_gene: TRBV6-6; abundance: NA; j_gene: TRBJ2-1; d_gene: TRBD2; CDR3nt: TGTGCCAGCAGTTACCTCGGGGGGGCCGGTGAGCAGTTCTTC; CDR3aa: CASSYLGGAGEQFF
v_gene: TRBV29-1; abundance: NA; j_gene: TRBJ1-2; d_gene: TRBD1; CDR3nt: TGCAGCGTGAACAGGGGGAGGTATGGCTACACCTTC; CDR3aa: CSVNRGRYGYTF
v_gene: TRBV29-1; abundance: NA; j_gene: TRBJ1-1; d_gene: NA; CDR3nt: TGCAGCGTTGTTCAGATGAACACTGAAGCTTTCTTT; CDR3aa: CSVVQMNTEAFF
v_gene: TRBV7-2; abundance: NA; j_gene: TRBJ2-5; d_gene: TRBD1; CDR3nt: TGTGCCAGCAGCGTAGACAGGGGGCCGGGGGAGACCCAGTACTTC; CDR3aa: CASSVDRGPGETQYF
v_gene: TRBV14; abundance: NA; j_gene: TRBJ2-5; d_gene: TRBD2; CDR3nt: TGTGCCAGCAGCCAAGTCCGGACTAGCGGGAAGACCCAGTACTTC; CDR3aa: CASSQVRTSGKTQYF
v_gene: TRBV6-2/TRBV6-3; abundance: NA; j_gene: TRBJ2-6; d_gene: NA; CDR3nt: TGTGCCAGCAGTCCGACCCCTAGACTGACCTCTGGGGCCAACGTCCTGACTTTC; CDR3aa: CASSPTPRLTSGANVLTF
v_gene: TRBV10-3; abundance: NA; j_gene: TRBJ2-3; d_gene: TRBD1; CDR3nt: TGTGCCATCAGTGAGGGACAGGCCGGAGCAGATACGCAGTATTTT; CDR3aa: CAISEGQAGADTQYF